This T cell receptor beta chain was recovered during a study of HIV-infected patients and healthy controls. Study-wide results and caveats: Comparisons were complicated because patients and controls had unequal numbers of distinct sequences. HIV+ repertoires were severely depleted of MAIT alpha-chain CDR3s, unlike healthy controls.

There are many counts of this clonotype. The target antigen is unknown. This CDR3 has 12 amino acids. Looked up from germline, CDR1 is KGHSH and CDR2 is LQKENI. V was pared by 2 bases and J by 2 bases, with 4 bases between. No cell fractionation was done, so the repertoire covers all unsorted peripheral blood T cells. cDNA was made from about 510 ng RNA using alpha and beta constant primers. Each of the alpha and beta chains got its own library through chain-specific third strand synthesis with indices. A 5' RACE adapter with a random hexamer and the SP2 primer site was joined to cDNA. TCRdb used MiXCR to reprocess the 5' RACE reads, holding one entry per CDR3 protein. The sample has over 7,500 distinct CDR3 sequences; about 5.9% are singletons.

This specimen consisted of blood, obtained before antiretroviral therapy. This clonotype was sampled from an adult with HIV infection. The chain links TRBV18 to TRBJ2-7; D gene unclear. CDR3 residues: CASSPMAYEQYF. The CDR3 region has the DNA TGTGCCAGCTCACCAATGGCCTACGAGCAGTACTTC.